The T cell receptor (beta chain) under discussion was sequenced for a study of cytomegalovirus exposure and HLA in healthy donors. PCR was performed using 60 Vbeta and 13 Jbeta primers. Generated by immunoSEQ multiplex PCR, the TCRdb table keeps only in-frame clones and is missing some. This table holds 140,000 to 150,000 clones, 75% to 80% found once. The CDR3 spans 15 residues. Trimming removed 4 bases at V and 5 bases at J, with 19 bases between. Germline CDR1 is SGDLS and CDR2 is YYNGEE. The sequenced sample was PBMCs. The source is a man in his forties in good health and CMV-seropositive. The chain is built from TRBV9 and TRBJ2-7; a possible D gene is TRBD2 (6 bases). This CDR3 reads CASSPLGEARHEQYF. For the CDR3, the DNA is TGTGCCAGCAGCCCTCTAGGGGAGGCCCGCCACGAGCAGTACTTC.